This T cell receptor beta chain is drawn from a study of early T cells in non-severe SARS-CoV-2 infection. Study overall: The authors sequenced bulk RNA from unsorted whole blood, leaving chains unpaired.

The study's findings and limits: Missing private and CD4 specificities, VDJdb matching favored anti-spike CD8 responses.

Ten or more counts support this clonotype. Its matching antigen is unknown. cDNA molecules, individually, were tagged with unique molecular identifiers. TCRdb re-called the 5' RACE reads with MiXCR, one entry per CDR3 protein. The sample consists of 50,000 to 75,000 distinct CDR3 sequences, 12% of them appearing once. The CDR3 covers 16 residues. The V end lost 5 bases, the J end lost 2 bases, and 13 bases lay between the germline ends. The germline V gene encodes CDR1 KGHSH and CDR2 LQKENI. The TCR originated in an adult who was a healthcare worker with PCR-confirmed SARS-CoV-2 infection or an uninfected control (not recorded which). The donor label of this sample is uncertain. Source: whole blood, taken at baseline. The chain links TRBV18 to TRBJ1-6; the D gene is possibly TRBD1 (6 bases). The chain's CDR3 is CASSEQGGAYNSPLHF. The CDR3 region has the DNA TGTGCCAGCTCAGAACAGGGTGGCGCCTATAATTCACCCCTCCACTTT. Based on the CDR3 plus reference TRBV18 and TRBJ1-6, the full variable domain is NAGVMQNPRHLVRRRGQEARLRCSPMKGHSHVYWYRQLPEEGLKFMVYLQKENIIDESGMPKERFSAEFPKEGPSILRIQQVVRGDSAAYFCASSEQGGAYNSPLHFGNGTRLTVT.